The clone carrying this TCR beta chain occurred once. The antigen remains undetermined. The V gene's germline CDR1 is SGHNT and CDR2 YYREEE (reference sequence). The length of the CDR3 is 15 residues. The germline V and J ends were trimmed by 0 bases and 9 bases, with 13 bases remaining between them. TCRdb's table, derived via immunoSEQ multiplex PCR, lists solely in-frame clones and lacks some. This sample has about 26,000 clones; around 93% occur once, and the top ten carry over 3.5%. The data belong to a study of T cells in localized non-small cell lung cancer. Study-wide points: Uninvolved adjacent lung, not tumor, had the highest T cell clonality. The study detected a median roughly 61 of the top 100 tumor clones in adjacent lung.

The J gene is TRBJ1-6, the V gene TRBV5-4, with TRBD1 as a possible D gene (5 bases). The TCR sequence derives from a female donor aged 60 or older with stage II squamous cell lung carcinoma. Sequencing was performed on peripheral blood, taken before any cancer treatment. CDR3 in DNA: TGTGCCAGCAGCTTGGCCGCTAGGGGCCCTTCACCCCTCCACTTT. Its protein product is CASSLAARGPSPLHF. The full variable domain, in which reference TRBV5-4 and TRBJ1-6 provide the parts outside the CDR3, is ETGVTQSPTHLIKTRGQQVTLRCSSQSGHNTVSWYQQALGQGPQFIFQYYREEENGRGNFPPRFSGLQFPNYSSELNVNALELDDSALYLCASSLAARGPSPLHFGNGTRLTVT.